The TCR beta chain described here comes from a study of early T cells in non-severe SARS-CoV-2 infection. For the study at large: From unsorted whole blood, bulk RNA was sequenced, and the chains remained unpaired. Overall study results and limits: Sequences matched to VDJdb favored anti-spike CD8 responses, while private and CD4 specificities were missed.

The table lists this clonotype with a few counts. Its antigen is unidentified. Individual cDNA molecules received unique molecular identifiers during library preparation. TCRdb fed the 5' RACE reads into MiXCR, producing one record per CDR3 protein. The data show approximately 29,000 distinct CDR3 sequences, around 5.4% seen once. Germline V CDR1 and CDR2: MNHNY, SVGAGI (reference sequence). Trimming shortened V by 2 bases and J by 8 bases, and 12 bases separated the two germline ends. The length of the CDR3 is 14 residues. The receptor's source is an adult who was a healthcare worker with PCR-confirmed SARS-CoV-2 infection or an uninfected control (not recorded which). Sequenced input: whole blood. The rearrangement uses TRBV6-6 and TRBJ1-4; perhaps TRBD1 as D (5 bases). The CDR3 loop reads CASSYLGAREKLFF. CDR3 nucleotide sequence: TGTGCCAGCAGTTACCTAGGGGCTCGCGAAAAACTGTTTTTT.